The following is a T cell receptor (beta chain) sequence with its context. The data derive from a study of blood T cell repertoires in COVID-19. About the research overall: Material from acute and convalescent COVID-19 was sourced from the United States, Italy and Spain. PBMCs, B-cell-depleted T cells, or T cells provided the cDNA or gDNA that made up the material.

In the authors' workflow: How many nucleated cells were present was estimated from reference gene primer amplification. The method was immunoSEQ multiplex PCR; TCRdb's version includes in-frame clones alone and lacks a portion of them. Clone size and the V and J calls come from that table; the DNA yielded D and trimming. The table has about 200,000 clones, over 70% seen once; the top ten hold less than 7%. Between the trimmed V and J ends, which lost 2 bases and 5 bases, there was a span of 16 bases. This CDR3 spans 15 amino acids. The V gene's germline CDR1 is SEHNR and CDR2 FQNEAQ (reference sequence).

Sequencing used peripheral blood. J is TRBJ2-7 and V is TRBV7-9; tentative D call: TRBD2 (5 bases). The clonotype originates from an older woman with acute or convalescent COVID-19. CDR3 sequence reads: CASSLPIGGDHEQYF. The CDR3 nucleotides read TGTGCCAGCAGCTTACCTATTGGAGGTGACCACGAGCAGTACTTC.